A selection of T cell receptor beta chains follows, all from one sample in a study of T cell responses to AZD1222 COVID-19 vaccine. Method: immunoSEQ multiplex PCR; TCRdb's copy keeps in-frame clones and lacks some. The sample carries 160,000 or so clones, more than 80% recorded once. The sequences come from peripheral blood, collected 28 days after the second dose of the MenACWY control vaccine. These receptors were collected from an adult who received the MenACWY meningococcal vaccine as a control. Both conserved end residues are part of each CDR3. Size values are once, few and many counts, or a class for expanded clones, and some rows have none.

j_call clone_size v_call cdr3_aa
TRBJ1-5 . TRBV19 CASCSGQVGDQPQHF
TRBJ1-1 few TRBV6-2/TRBV6-3 CASSYSTQAFF
TRBJ2-7 once TRBV6-2/TRBV6-3 CASSQNYRGREQYF
TRBJ2-7 . TRBV6-5 CASTLRGAYEQYF
TRBJ2-1 . TRBV2 CATRAGSYNEQFF
TRBJ2-3 . TRBV5-1 CASSLGADTQYF
TRBJ2-2 . TRBV9 CASSVGGTGELFF
TRBJ1-2 . TRBV30 CAWSATGYGYTF
TRBJ2-3 . TRBV28 CASRLAGVSTDTQYF
TRBJ2-5 . TRBV5-1 CASSYPGQETQYF
TRBJ1-1 few TRBV7-2 CASSWRQGGTEAFF
TRBJ1-4 . TRBV7-2 CASSLNRGGTNEKLFF
TRBJ2-5 . TRBV12-3/TRBV12-4 CASSLTREETQYF
TRBJ1-4 . TRBV28 CASSSTGRGEKLFF
TRBJ1-2 . TRBV9 CASSDMIGYGYTF
TRBJ2-2 . TRBV12-5 CASGLTTAGVGELFF
TRBJ1-5 . TRBV28 CASGPGQEVNQPQHF
TRBJ1-6 . TRBV2 CASSEQLSSYNSPLHF
TRBJ1-1 . TRBV10-2 CASSSGASEAFF
TRBJ2-7 . TRBV21-1 CASSKSRLVDSTSYEQYF
TRBJ1-6 . TRBV7-9 CASSPGQPGSPLHF
TRBJ1-2 . TRBV6-4 CASSEFEGSNYGYTF
TRBJ1-2 . TRBV6-5 CASTRGMSNYGYTF
TRBJ2-5 . TRBV3-1/TRBV3-2 CASSLSVQETQYF
TRBJ2-3 . TRBV19 CASQQAAADTQYF
TRBJ1-2 . TRBV9 CASSPRGSNYGYTF
TRBJ2-1 few TRBV4-3 CASSQDGLRGRNEQFF
TRBJ1-4 . TRBV18 CASSAGHEKLFF
TRBJ1-2 . TRBV6-1 CASSVPLTRGGESQGYGYTF
TRBJ2-7 . TRBV11-3 CASSLSYGRAYEQYF
TRBJ2-7 . TRBV7-3 CASSSLDRGVYEQYF
TRBJ2-1 once TRBV28 CASRQAGPSYNEQFF
TRBJ1-2 . TRBV10-3 CAISESSQGAYYGYTF
TRBJ2-1 . TRBV7-8 CATHNLGDPYNEQFF
TRBJ2-1 few TRBV30 CAGTPGPENEQFF
TRBJ1-1 once TRBV11-1 CASSLVVGTEAFF
TRBJ1-2 . TRBV28 CASSLTVPGYTF
TRBJ2-2 . TRBV28 CASSFSSGVAGELFF
TRBJ1-1 . TRBV20-1 CSASRKSEAFF
TRBJ2-3 . TRBV6-1 CASSAGGVRGTDTQYF
TRBJ1-5 . TRBV19 CASSIASGSSNQPQHF
TRBJ1-3 . TRBV6-2/TRBV6-3 CASSYARGRNRLGDTIYF